This TCR beta chain is drawn from a study of early T cells in non-severe SARS-CoV-2 infection. Study-level background: Bulk RNA isolated from unsorted whole blood underwent sequencing; chains were not paired.

Findings and caveats of the study: Clonotype matching in VDJdb favored anti-spike CD8 responses and did not capture private and CD4 specificities.

This clonotype showed up many times. Its target is not known. Individual cDNA molecules received unique molecular identifiers during library preparation. TCRdb ran MiXCR on the 5' RACE reads and lists one entry per CDR3 protein. The sample yields roughly 50,000 distinct CDR3 sequences, around a tenth seen once. The CDR3 length is 21 residues. CDR1 is SGHNT, CDR2 YYREEE, per germline (reference sequence). V shed 1 base and J shed 0 bases, with 27 bases lying between them. This receptor was obtained from an adult who was a healthcare worker with PCR-confirmed SARS-CoV-2 infection or an uninfected control (not recorded which). The rearrangement uses TRBV5-4 and TRBJ2-3; tentative D call: TRBD1 (6 bases). The sequenced material came from whole blood. As DNA, the CDR3 is TGTGCCAGCAGCTTGAAGTATGGACAGAGGTTGACCTTCCTTAGCACAGATACGCAGTATTTT. It codes for CASSLKYGQRLTFLSTDTQYF.